The clone carrying this T cell receptor (beta chain) was seen more than once but under ten times. What it binds is unknown. V shed 3 bases and J shed 9 bases, with 8 bases lying between them. There are 11 residues in the CDR3. CDR1 and CDR2 (germline): SGHDT, YYEEEE. Both ends of each TCR cDNA library bore sample-specific barcodes. Via MiXCR, TCRdb re-called the 5' RACE reads, giving one row per CDR3 protein. The data show roughly 380,000 distinct CDR3 sequences, with 28% seen just once and more than 5.5% held by the top ten. The data stem from a study of identical twins' blood T cells. Points from the study as a whole: Twins shared more top CDR3 clonotypes than unrelated donors did. V gene usage reportedly matched far better within twin pairs than unrelated donors.

The chain combines TRBV5-6 with TRBJ2-3; TRBD2 might be the D (6 bases). The sequenced material came from PBMCs. This TCR was sampled from a woman aged 18-55 years in good health. The CDR3 DNA reads TGTGCCAGCAGCTCCGGGAGCACGCAGTATTTT. It translates to CASSSGSTQYF.